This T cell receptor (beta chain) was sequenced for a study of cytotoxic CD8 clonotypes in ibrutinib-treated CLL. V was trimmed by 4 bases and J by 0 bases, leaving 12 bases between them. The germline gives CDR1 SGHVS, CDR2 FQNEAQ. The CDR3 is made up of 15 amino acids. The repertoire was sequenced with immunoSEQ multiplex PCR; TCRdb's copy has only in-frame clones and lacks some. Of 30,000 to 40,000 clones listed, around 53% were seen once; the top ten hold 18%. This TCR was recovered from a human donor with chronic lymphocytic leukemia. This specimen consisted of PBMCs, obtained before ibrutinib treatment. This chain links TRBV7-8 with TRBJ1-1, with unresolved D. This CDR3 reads CASSSGRRVNTEAFF. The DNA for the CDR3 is TGTGCCAGCAGCTCAGGCAGGCGGGTGAACACTGAAGCTTTCTTT.